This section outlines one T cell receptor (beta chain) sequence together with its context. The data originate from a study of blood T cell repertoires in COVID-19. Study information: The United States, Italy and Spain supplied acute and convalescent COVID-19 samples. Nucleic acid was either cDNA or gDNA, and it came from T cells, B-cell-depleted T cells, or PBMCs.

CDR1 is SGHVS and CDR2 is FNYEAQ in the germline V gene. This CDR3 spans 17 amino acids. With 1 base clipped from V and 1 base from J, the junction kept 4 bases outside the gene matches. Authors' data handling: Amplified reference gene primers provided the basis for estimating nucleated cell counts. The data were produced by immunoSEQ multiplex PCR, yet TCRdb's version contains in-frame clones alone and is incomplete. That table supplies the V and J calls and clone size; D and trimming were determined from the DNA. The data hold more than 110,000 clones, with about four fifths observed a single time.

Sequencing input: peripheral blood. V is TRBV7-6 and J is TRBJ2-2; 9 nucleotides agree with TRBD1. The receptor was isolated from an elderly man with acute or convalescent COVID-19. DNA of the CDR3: TGTGCCAGCAGCTTAGGGAGGGGACAGGGGAACACCGGGGAGCTGTTTTTT. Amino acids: CASSLGRGQGNTGELFF.